A single sample is the source of the 15 T cell receptor beta chains below, sequenced in a study of beta chain features in type 1 diabetes. Expressed TCRB transcripts were sequenced because the isolated RNA had all been reverse transcribed beforehand. The protocol was immunoSEQ multiplex PCR, while the TCRdb copy is restricted to in-frame clones and leaves out a portion. This table holds about 140,000 clones, roughly 10% found once. The sample was central memory CD4+ T cells from blood. These receptors were collected from a woman between 35 and 50 years old in good health.

This clone was observed many times. The V and J genes are TRBV6-6 and TRBJ2-3; tentative D call: TRBD1 (6 bases). Germline CDR1 and CDR2: MNHNY and SVGAGI (reference sequence). This CDR3 comprises 16 residues. The V end was cut by 7 bases, the J end by 2 bases, with 19 bases between. CDR3 protein: CASTRPRAGDTDTQYF. The CDR3 region has the DNA TGTGCCAGCACCAGACCTCGCGCAGGGGACACAGATACGCAGTATTTT.

V usage is TRBV7-2 and J usage is TRBJ1-6, with 8 positions matching TRBD1. This CDR3 spans 15 amino acids. With 3 bases clipped from V and 7 bases from J, the junction kept 5 bases outside the gene matches. Germline CDR1 reads SGHTA; CDR2 reads FQGNSA. Here the CDR3 DNA reads TGTGCCAGCAGCTTCGACAGGGGAGGGAATTCACCCCTCCACTTT. It specifies CASSFDRGGNSPLHF.

The rearrangement links TRBV7-9 to TRBJ2-1; no clear D. CDR1 and CDR2 (germline): SEHNR, FQNEAQ (reference sequence). There are 15 residues in the CDR3. V lost 2 bases and J 0 bases, leaving 8 bases between the germline ends. CDR3 coding DNA: TGTGCCAGCAGCTTACACAGAAGCTCCTACAATGAGCAGTTCTTC. This translates into CASSLHRSSYNEQFF.

V gene TRBV5-1 combines with J gene TRBJ2-3; D might be TRBD2 (6 bases). Germline V CDR1 and CDR2: SGHRS, YFSETQ. Deletions cut 3 bases from V and 0 bases from J, with 17 bases between. This CDR3 is built from 17 residues. CDR3 DNA sequence: TGCGCCAGCAGCTGGGGGGACCGAGCTTTTAGCACAGATACGCAGTATTTT. Its translation is CASSWGDRAFSTDTQYF.

A few counts support this clone. V and J are TRBV19 and TRBJ2-7, with a possible D match to TRBD1 (6 bases). CDR1 and CDR2 from the germline V gene are LNHDA and SQIVND (reference sequence). V gave up 4 bases and J gave up 1 base, with 8 bases separating them. This CDR3 has 13 residues. The CDR3 DNA is TGTGCCAGTAGTACGGACAGATCCTACGAGCAGTACTTC. This sequence encodes CASSTDRSYEQYF.

This clone has only a few counts. The chain carries TRBV11-2 and TRBJ2-3; 9 nucleotides match TRBD2. Unmatched junction bases numbered 7, after V lost 2 bases and J lost 4 bases. Per the germline V gene, CDR1 is SGHAT and CDR2 is FQNNGV. The CDR3 is 16 amino acids. Here the CDR3 reads CASSLQSGGQADTQYF. The CDR3 DNA follows: TGTGCCAGCAGCTTACAGAGCGGGGGGCAGGCAGATACGCAGTATTTT.

The chain recombines TRBV5-6 with TRBJ1-1; D gene uncertain. Germline V gene lookup returns CDR1 SGHDT and CDR2 YYEEEE. The CDR3 contains 11 residues. Trimming pared 4 bases from V and 7 bases from J, leaving 8 bases between. In DNA form, the CDR3 reads TGTGCCAGCAGCATATACGGTGAAGCTTTCTTT. Its protein product is CASSIYGEAFF.

The J gene is TRBJ2-7, the V gene TRBV5-1; 9 nucleotides align to TRBD1. Trimming cost V 4 bases and J 4 bases; bases outside gene matches: 9. CDR1 and CDR2 (germline): SGHRS, YFSETQ. This CDR3 has 15 amino acids. The CDR3 is CASSAGTGSWYEQYF. CDR3 nucleotides: TGCGCCAGCAGCGCTGGGACAGGGTCTTGGTACGAGCAGTACTTC.

V is TRBV6-1 and J is TRBJ2-4, with a tentative D call TRBD2 (6 bases). The CDR3 has 13 amino acids. Trimming took off 3 bases at V and 8 bases at J, with 11 bases between the two ends. Germline V gene lookup returns CDR1 MNHNS and CDR2 SASEGT. This CDR3 is CASSEEGGHIQYF. The CDR3 DNA sequence: TGTGCCAGCAGTGAGGAGGGTGGGCACATTCAGTACTTC.

This chain uses TRBV7-2 with TRBJ2-7; 8 bases align to TRBD2. V lost 3 bases, J lost 5 bases, and 9 bases stayed unmatched. The CDR3 runs to 15 residues. Germline CDR1 and CDR2: SGHTA and FQGNSA. The CDR3 bases are TGTGCCAGCAGCTTCGCACAGGGCGGGGGGAACGAGCAGTACTTC. Translating it yields CASSFAQGGGNEQYF.

This clone was counted only a few times. The rearrangement links TRBV2 to TRBJ1-6; D is unclear. This CDR3 contains 11 residues. Per germline, CDR1 SNHLY and CDR2 FYNNEI. With 6 bases removed from V and 11 bases from J, the gap between germline ends came to 8 bases. CDR3 amino acids: CASRDSAPLHF. The CDR3, as DNA: TGTGCCAGCAGAGACTCCGCACCCCTCCACTTT.

This clone was picked up a small number of times. This chain uses TRBV5-4 with TRBJ1-2; 9 nucleotides align to TRBD1. V gave up 0 bases and J gave up 6 bases; unmatched junction bases: 12. This CDR3 region has 17 residues. CDR1 is SGHNT, CDR2 YYREEE, per germline (reference sequence). CDR3 sequence (DNA): TGTGCCAGCAGCTTGGGGGGACAGGGAAGGAGGGCGCATGGCTACACCTTC. It yields the protein CASSLGGQGRRAHGYTF. Using reference TRBV5-4 and TRBJ1-2 for the parts outside the CDR3, the full variable domain is ETGVTQSPTHLIKTRGQQVTLRCSSQSGHNTVSWYQQALGQGPQFIFQYYREEENGRGNFPPRFSGLQFPNYSSELNVNALELDDSALYLCASSLGGQGRRAHGYTFGSGTRLTVV.

V and J are TRBV4-3 and TRBJ2-3; 9 positions agree with TRBD2. This CDR3 comprises 17 residues. CDR1 LGHNA and CDR2 YSLEER come from the germline V gene. V was pared by 0 bases and J by 2 bases, with 6 bases of the junction left unmatched. The CDR3 DNA reads TGCGCCAGCAGCCAAGAACAGCGGGGGGACCCCACAGATACGCAGTATTTT. As protein: CASSQEQRGDPTDTQYF.

This clone has only a few counts. This chain links TRBV5-5 with TRBJ1-1, with a possible D match to TRBD1 (5 bases). Trimming removed 0 bases from V and 10 bases from J, with 10 bases in between. CDR1 SGHKS and CDR2 YYEKEE come from the germline V gene (reference sequence). The CDR3 covers 12 residues. The CDR3 reads CASSLVGGGAFF. CDR3 DNA: TGTGCCAGCAGCTTGGTCGGGGGAGGAGCTTTCTTT.

This clone was observed a handful of times. The CDR3 reads CSVEDPAGRAADTQYF. In nucleotides, the CDR3 is TGCAGCGTTGAAGATCCGGCGGGCCGGGCGGCAGATACGCAGTATTTT. The chain carries TRBV29-1 and TRBJ2-3, with D possibly TRBD2 on 5 matching bases. V shed 0 bases and J shed 4 bases, with 17 bases lying between them. Germline CDR1 is SQVTM and CDR2 is ANQGSEA. The CDR3 has 16 residues.